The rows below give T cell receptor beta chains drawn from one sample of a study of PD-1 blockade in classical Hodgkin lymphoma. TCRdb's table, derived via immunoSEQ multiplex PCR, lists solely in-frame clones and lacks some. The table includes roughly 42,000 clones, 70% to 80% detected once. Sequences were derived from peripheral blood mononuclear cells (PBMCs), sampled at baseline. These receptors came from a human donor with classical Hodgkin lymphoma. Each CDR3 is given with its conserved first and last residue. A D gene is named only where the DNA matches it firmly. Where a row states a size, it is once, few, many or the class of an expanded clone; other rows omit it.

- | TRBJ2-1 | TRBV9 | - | CASSVSSNNEQFF | TGTGCCAGCAGCGTGAGTTCTAACAATGAGCAGTTCTTC
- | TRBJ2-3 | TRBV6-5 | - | CASSVAGAASNTQYF | TGTGCCAGCAGCGTCGCGGGGGCCGCCTCAAATACGCAGTATTTT
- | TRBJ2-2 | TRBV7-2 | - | CASSLSGGSGELFF | TGTGCCAGCAGCTTAAGCGGAGGGAGCGGGGAGCTGTTTTTT
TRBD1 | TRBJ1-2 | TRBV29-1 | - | CSVETGKIPYGYTF | TGCAGCGTTGAGACAGGGAAGATTCCGTATGGCTACACCTTC
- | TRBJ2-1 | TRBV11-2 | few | CASSSSLPNNEQFF | TGTGCCAGCAGCTCCAGTCTCCCCAACAATGAGCAGTTCTTC
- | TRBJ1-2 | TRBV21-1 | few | CASSGPREGILFYFGYTF | TGTGCCAGCAGCGGACCTCGGGAGGGGATTTTATTTTATTTTGGCTACACCTTC
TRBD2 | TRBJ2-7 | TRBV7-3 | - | CASSSTGLGGGHEQYF | TGTGCCAGCAGCTCGACGGGACTAGGGGGAGGCCACGAGCAGTACTTC
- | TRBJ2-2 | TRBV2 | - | CASSAGEFANTGELFF | TGTGCCAGCAGTGCAGGGGAGTTCGCGAACACCGGGGAGCTGTTTTTT
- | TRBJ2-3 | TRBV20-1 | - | CSAPLTDTQYF | TGCAGTGCCCCGCTAACGGATACGCAGTATTTT
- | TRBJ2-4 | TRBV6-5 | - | CASSEGIVEDIQYF | TGTGCCAGCAGTGAAGGGATTGTTGAGGACATTCAGTACTTC
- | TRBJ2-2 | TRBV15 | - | CATFGTTGELFF | TGTGCCACCTTTGGTACCACCGGGGAGCTGTTTTTT
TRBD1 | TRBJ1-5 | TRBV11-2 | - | CASSFTGGSNQPQHF | TGTGCCAGCAGCTTTACAGGGGGGAGCAATCAGCCCCAGCATTTT
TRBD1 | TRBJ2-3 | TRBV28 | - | CASFLRRDRGSDTQYF | TGTGCCAGCTTTCTACGCCGGGACAGGGGGTCAGATACGCAGTATTTT
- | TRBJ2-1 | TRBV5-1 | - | CASSHNLGNEQFF | TGCGCCAGCAGTCATAATCTGGGAAATGAGCAGTTCTTC
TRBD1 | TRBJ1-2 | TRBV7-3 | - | CASSLMGTANGGYTF | TGTGCCAGCAGCTTAATGGGGACAGCTAACGGGGGCTACACCTTC
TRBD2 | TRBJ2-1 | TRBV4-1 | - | CASSLSSGIYNEQFF | TGCGCCAGCAGCCTATCTAGCGGGATCTACAATGAGCAGTTCTTC
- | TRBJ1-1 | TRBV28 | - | CASSLGWTEAFF | TGTGCCAGCAGTTTAGGGTGGACTGAAGCTTTCTTT
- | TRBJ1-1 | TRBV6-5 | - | CASLGEGMYFTEAFF | TGTGCCAGCCTTGGGGAGGGCATGTACTTCACTGAAGCTTTCTTT
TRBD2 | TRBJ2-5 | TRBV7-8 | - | CASSLLTSGSRETQYF | TGTGCCAGCAGCTTGTTGACTAGCGGGAGCAGAGAGACCCAGTACTTC
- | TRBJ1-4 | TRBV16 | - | CASSHRAGDPNEKLFF | TGTGCCAGCAGCCACCGGGCGGGAGACCCAAATGAAAAACTGTTTTTT
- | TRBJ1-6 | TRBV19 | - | CASSPSDRSNSPLHF | TGTGCCAGTAGTCCCTCCGACAGGTCTAATTCACCCCTCCACTTT
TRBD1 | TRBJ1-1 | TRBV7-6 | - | CASSPDRGAEAFF | TGTGCCAGCAGCCCGGACAGGGGAGCTGAAGCTTTCTTT
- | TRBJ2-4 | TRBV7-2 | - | CASSGGTSLAKNIQYF | TGTGCCAGCAGCGGCGGGACAAGTCTAGCCAAAAACATTCAGTACTTC
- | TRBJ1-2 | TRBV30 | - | CAWTTGSGGYTF | TGTGCCTGGACCACAGGGTCGGGTGGCTACACCTTC
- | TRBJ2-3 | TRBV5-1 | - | CASSLGDFPDTQYF | TGCGCCAGCAGCTTGGGTGACTTCCCCGATACGCAGTATTTT